This T cell receptor (beta chain) was profiled in a study of vaccination effects on CD4 cells after COVID-19. Regarding the study as a whole: Convalescent post-vaccine spike-reactive clones were mostly newly vaccine-induced.

The ViraFEST assay expanded antigen-specific CD4+ T cells with viral peptide pools before sequencing. Following culture for around 10 days, CD4+ T cells were isolated. A positive SARS-CoV-2 PCR test fell between March and December 2020. The table came from immunoSEQ multiplex PCR; TCRdb's copy has only in-frame clones and leaves some out. The profile shows more than 20,000 clones, about 80% of them singletons. Germline-derived CDR1 and CDR2 are SGHAT and FQNNGV. V lost 5 bases to trimming and J lost 5 bases; unmatched junction nucleotides: 9. There are 15 residues in the CDR3. As for this clone: Its antigen is unidentified.

Specimen: CD4+ T cells from PBMCs cultured with a peptide pool, collected before COVID-19 vaccination. This TCR derives from a human donor who had a prior SARS-CoV-2 infection. The chain carries TRBV11-2 and TRBJ2-7, with 10 nucleotides matching TRBD1. The CDR3 sequence: CASSQKGQGLDEQYF. The CDR3 coding sequence is TGTGCCAGCAGCCAAAAGGGACAGGGGCTTGACGAGCAGTACTTC.